This T cell receptor beta chain is from a study of PD-1 blockade in mismatch repair-deficient tumors. The V gene's germline CDR1 is LNHNV and CDR2 YYDKDF (reference sequence). Trimming pared 5 bases from V and 7 bases from J, leaving 15 bases between. The CDR3 loop spans 14 amino acids. Clones were read by immunoSEQ multiplex PCR, and TCRdb kept only the in-frame ones, dropping some. Of 70,000 to 95,000 clones in the sample, 65% to 85% were seen once. Sequencing was performed on peripheral blood, taken 44 weeks after starting pembrolizumab. The genes are TRBV15 and TRBJ1-5, with D uncertain. This receptor was taken from an adult with mismatch repair-deficient cancer. The CDR3 sequence: CATSFAGDGQPQHF. In DNA, the CDR3 is TGTGCCACCAGCTTTGCAGGAGACGGGCAGCCCCAGCATTTT.